Listed below are T cell receptor beta chains from one sample, sequenced in a study of cytomegalovirus exposure and HLA in healthy donors. The repertoire was sequenced with immunoSEQ multiplex PCR; TCRdb's copy has only in-frame clones and lacks some. The sample holds roughly 120,000 clones, 60% to 85% seen once. The sample was PBMCs. The receptors here all came from a woman aged 40 to 49 in good health and CMV-seropositive. Each CDR3 is given with its conserved first and last residue. D genes are given only for firm matches. Size values are once, few and many counts, or a class for expanded clones, and some rows have none.

V	J	D	size	DNA	CDR3
TRBV2	TRBJ1-1	TRBD1	few	TGTGCCAGCAGCCAAAAACAGGGGGCTTTCTTT	CASSQKQGAFF
TRBV15	TRBJ2-6	TRBD2	.	TGTGCCACCAGCAGAGATCCCCCGGGGGGAGCGGGAGCTAGTGGGGCCAACGTCCTGACTTTC	CATSRDPPGGAGASGANVLTF
TRBV7-9	TRBJ1-4	.	once	TGTGCCAGCAGCGGAAGGTACAGGGCAACTAATGAAAAACTGTTTTTT	CASSGRYRATNEKLFF
TRBV19	TRBJ1-1	.	.	TGTGCCAGTTTTCGGGACATCGAGTACACTGAAGCTTTCTTT	CASFRDIEYTEAFF
TRBV15	TRBJ1-5	.	.	TGTGCCACCAGCAAACAATTAAATCAGCCCCAGCATTTT	CATSKQLNQPQHF
TRBV7-9	TRBJ1-1	TRBD1	.	TGTGCCAGCAGCACGGACAGGGGGCTCACTGAAGCTTTCTTT	CASSTDRGLTEAFF
TRBV4-2	TRBJ2-3	.	.	TGTGCCAGCAGCCAAGATGGGTCTGGAGGAACAGATACGCAGTATTTT	CASSQDGSGGTDTQYF
TRBV30	TRBJ2-7	TRBD2	.	TGTGCCTGGAGTCCAACCCGTCTGGGACTAGCGGGAGGGGAGCAGTACTTC	CAWSPTRLGLAGGEQYF
TRBV19	TRBJ2-6	.	.	TGTGCCAGTAGTATGAGTGAGTCTGGGGCCAACGTCCTGACTTTC	CASSMSESGANVLTF
TRBV19	TRBJ2-1	TRBD2	.	TGTGCCAGTAGTATAGTTATACGGACTAGCGGGGTTCAATTCTTC	CASSIVIRTSGVQFF
TRBV5-6	TRBJ2-1	TRBD2	.	TGTGCCAGCAGCTTGTGGCAGGGAGGGTTGGTCAATGAGCAGTTCTTC	CASSLWQGGLVNEQFF
TRBV9	TRBJ2-5	TRBD1	.	TGTGCCAGCAGCGACTCCGGGACAGCGACGCAAGAGACCCAGTACTTC	CASSDSGTATQETQYF
TRBV7-9	TRBJ2-1	.	.	TGTGCCAGCAGCTTAGGGTCCTTTGGGGCAGACAATGAGCAGTTCTTC	CASSLGSFGADNEQFF
TRBV5-1	TRBJ2-3	TRBD1	.	TGCGCCAGCAGCCAGAGGACAGGGATGTCAGATACGCAGTATTTT	CASSQRTGMSDTQYF
TRBV7-2	TRBJ1-1	.	.	TGTGCCAGCAGCTTAGGACATAACACTGAAGCTTTCTTT	CASSLGHNTEAFF
TRBV6-1	TRBJ2-6	TRBD2	.	TGTGCCAGCAGTGGAGACAGCGGGAGCAGCTCTGGGGCCAACGTCCTGACTTTC	CASSGDSGSSSGANVLTF
TRBV4-2	TRBJ1-4	TRBD1	.	TGTGCCAGCAGCCAAGATTCGGACAGGTTTAATGAAAAACTGTTTTTT	CASSQDSDRFNEKLFF
TRBV19	TRBJ1-6	.	.	TGTGCCAGTCGGCATACCGAGCCGGGGCCCCTCCACTTT	CASRHTEPGPLHF
TRBV10-2	TRBJ2-3	TRBD2	few	TGCGCCGGGGGGACTAGCGGGGGGATGAGTGATACGCAGTATTTT	CAGGTSGGMSDTQYF
TRBV5-1	TRBJ2-7	.	.	TGCGCCAGCAGCTTGACGGGTTCCTACGAGCAGTACTTC	CASSLTGSYEQYF
TRBV29-1	TRBJ2-6	TRBD2	.	TGCAGCGTTGGGGAGGGTTTTGGGGCCAACGTCCTGACTTTC	CSVGEGFGANVLTF
TRBV7-2	TRBJ2-4	TRBD2	.	TGTGCCAGCAGCTTAGGAGTCTGGGCGGGAGACATTCAGTACTTC	CASSLGVWAGDIQYF
TRBV2	TRBJ1-2	TRBD1	.	TGTGCCAGCAGTGAGGGGACAGGGGATGGCTACACCTTC	CASSEGTGDGYTF
TRBV7-8	TRBJ2-5	TRBD1	.	TGTGCCAGCAGCGGATTAGGGATATGGACAGGTCAGGGAGAGACCCAGTACTTC	CASSGLGIWTGQGETQYF
TRBV7-8	TRBJ1-1	.	.	TGTGCCAGCAGCTTAATGGGGGGGCAAAGGACTGAAGCTTTCTTT	CASSLMGGQRTEAFF
TRBV18	TRBJ2-7	TRBD1	.	TGTGCCAGCTCCCCGACAGGGGACGGGGTCTACGAGCAGTACTTC	CASSPTGDGVYEQYF
TRBV7-9	TRBJ2-7	TRBD2	few	TGTGCCAGCAGCGAACCGGGACTAGCGGGGGGCGAGCAGTACTTC	CASSEPGLAGGEQYF
TRBV5-1	TRBJ1-6	TRBD1	.	TGCGCCAGCAGCCCGACGACAACAGGGGGTAATTCACCCCTCCACTTT	CASSPTTTGGNSPLHF
TRBV19	TRBJ2-1	TRBD1	.	TGTGCCAGTAGTCGACAGGGTGGTGGCTCCTACAATGAGCAGTTCTTC	CASSRQGGGSYNEQFF
TRBV19	TRBJ1-4	TRBD1	.	TGTGCCAGTAGTATGGCGGGACAGGGATTATGGGAAAAACTGTTTTTT	CASSMAGQGLWEKLFF
TRBV4-2	TRBJ1-1	.	once	TGTGCCAGCAGCCAAGATCCCGATTGGGGGGACGGTTCACTGGGAGCTTTCTTT	CASSQDPDWGDGSLGAFF
TRBV7-2	TRBJ2-3	TRBD2	once	TGTGCCAGCAGCTCCGCCCTAGCGGGAGGCTTCCCTAGCACAGATACGCAGTATTTT	CASSSALAGGFPSTDTQYF
TRBV10-3	TRBJ2-5	TRBD2	.	TGTGCCATCAGTGATCTTCTAGCGGAAGAGACCCAGTACTTC	CAISDLLAEETQYF
TRBV7-2	TRBJ2-2	.	.	TGTGCCAGCAGCCGAGAGGCCCGAGGAACCGGGGAGCTGTTTTTT	CASSREARGTGELFF
TRBV30	TRBJ2-1	.	.	TGTGCCTGGAGTGTGGGGCTGGGGTACAATGAGCAGTTCTTC	CAWSVGLGYNEQFF
TRBV5-7	TRBJ2-7	.	.	TGTGCCAGCAGCTTGACCCTACTACAGGGACCCTACGAGCAGTACTTC	CASSLTLLQGPYEQYF
TRBV6-1	TRBJ2-7	.	.	TGTGCCAGCAACCAAGGCGGCAGATCCTACGAGCAGTACTTC	CASNQGGRSYEQYF
TRBV19	TRBJ2-3	TRBD1	.	TGTGCCAGTAGTCCTCCCGACAGGGGAGGAGATACGCAGTATTTT	CASSPPDRGGDTQYF
TRBV29-1	TRBJ1-4	.	.	TGCAGCGTGACGGTAACAGGGCGGAACGAAAAACTGTTTTTT	CSVTVTGRNEKLFF
TRBV29-1	TRBJ2-5	TRBD2	.	TGCAGCGTTGACGGGACTAGCGGGAGCCCAGAGACCCAGTACTTC	CSVDGTSGSPETQYF
TRBV6-1	TRBJ1-6	TRBD1	.	TGTGCCAGCAGTGAAGCTCCCGCTACACAGGGGGCCTCATATAATTCACCCCTCCACTTT	CASSEAPATQGASYNSPLHF
TRBV19	TRBJ2-7	.	.	TGTGCCCGCCGACGGAGGGGGGGCTCCTACGAGCAGTACTTC	CARRRRGGSYEQYF
TRBV7-7	TRBJ2-5	.	.	TGTGCTAGCAGCCTGGACTTCGCAGAGACCCAGTACTTC	CASSLDFAETQYF
TRBV7-3	TRBJ2-5	TRBD2	once	TGTGCCAGCAGCTCGTCTAGCGGGGGCCAAGAGACCCAGTACTTC	CASSSSSGGQETQYF
TRBV6-5	TRBJ2-3	TRBD1	.	TGTGCCAGCAGTACCGGACAGGGGAAGACAGATACGCAGTATTTT	CASSTGQGKTDTQYF
TRBV19	TRBJ2-3	TRBD2	.	TGTGCCAGCAAGCGGGGGCTTAGCACAGATACGCAGTATTTT	CASKRGLSTDTQYF
TRBV19	TRBJ1-3	.	.	TGTGCCAGTAGTAGCGGCCCGACAGCGAAGAGAAACACCATATATTTT	CASSSGPTAKRNTIYF
TRBV7-2	TRBJ2-1	.	.	TGTGCCAGCAGCTTAGCGGACCAGGGGACTGAGCAGTTCTTC	CASSLADQGTEQFF
TRBV7-3	TRBJ2-2	.	.	TGTGCCAGCAGCTCCGGCGACACGAACACCGGGGAGCTGTTTTTT	CASSSGDTNTGELFF